This T cell receptor beta chain derives from a study of TIL therapy for anti-PD-1-resistant metastatic lung cancer. Whole-study context: Tumor harvest preceded PD-1/PD-L1 blockade, followed by nivolumab treatment.

V lost 3 bases, J lost 2 bases, and 4 bases stayed unmatched. CDR3 length equals 16 residues. The germline gives CDR1 SGHTA, CDR2 FQGNSA. Time point here: pre-treatment sample, taken before nivolumab and TIL therapy. The immunoSEQ assay was v3. Only in-frame clones appear in the TCRdb table, and some are missing; sequencing was by immunoSEQ multiplex PCR. This table holds just under 60,000 clones, roughly 70% found once. The specimen comprised blood, sampled at baseline. The sequence came from a person between 25 and 80 years old with non-small cell lung cancer. The chain joins TRBV7-2 to TRBJ2-2, with TRBD2 matching 9 bases. The CDR3 nucleotides are TGTGCCAGCAGCTTCCCAGCGGGAGGTAACACCGGGGAGCTGTTTTTT. It specifies CASSFPAGGNTGELFF.